This TCR beta chain was captured in a study of T cell responses to AZD1222 COVID-19 vaccine. Study-level points and caveats: Vaccine-associated CD4 TCRs spanned spike, dominant at 160-218 and 743-854. Among the donors, most were white British and more were female, and clonal diversity was possibly underestimated. Researchers took repertoire samples only after the peak T cell response had come.

CDR1 is LNHDA, CDR2 SQIVND, per germline (reference sequence). V lost 5 bases and J lost 2, with 12 bases in between. CDR3 length: 14 amino acids. Of note for this clone: What it recognizes is unknown.

Analysis merged second doses at about 4 or about 12 weeks. The data were produced by immunoSEQ multiplex PCR, yet TCRdb's version contains in-frame clones alone and is incomplete. The data hold 100,000 to 150,000 clones, with roughly 92% observed a single time. This receptor was obtained from an adult who received the AZD1222 COVID-19 vaccine. Source: peripheral blood, taken 28 days after the second AZD1222 dose. The chain recombines TRBV19 with TRBJ2-5; D remains unclear. DNA of the CDR3: TGTGCCAGTAGTGGGTGGTACTCGCAAGAGACCCAGTACTTC. Protein sequence: CASSGWYSQETQYF.